The following is a T cell receptor beta chain sequence with its context. This sample was included in a study of blood T cell repertoires in COVID-19. Turning to the study itself: Nucleic acid was either cDNA or gDNA, and it came from T cells, B-cell-depleted T cells, or PBMCs.

Patients in Seattle were enrolled during active infection, then followed longitudinally. As processed by the authors: By means of reference gene primer amplification, nucleated cell counts were estimated. The assay was immunoSEQ multiplex PCR, and TCRdb's table has in-frame clones only and misses some. V and J calls and clone size are copied from that table; D and trimming were computed from the DNA. This sample has approximately 330,000 clones, with over 80% found just once. The length of the CDR3 is 15 residues. V was pared by 1 base and J by 0 bases, with 10 bases between. CDR1 and CDR2 from the germline V gene are SGHNT and YYREEE (reference sequence).

Sequencing was carried out using peripheral blood. V and J are TRBV5-4 and TRBJ1-1, with a tentative D call TRBD1 (6 bases). This TCR was sampled from a man aged 30 to 39 with COVID-19, enrolled during active disease. CDR3 nucleotides: TGTGCCAGCAGCTTGCAGGGGATATTGAACACTGAAGCTTTCTTT. Residues: CASSLQGILNTEAFF.